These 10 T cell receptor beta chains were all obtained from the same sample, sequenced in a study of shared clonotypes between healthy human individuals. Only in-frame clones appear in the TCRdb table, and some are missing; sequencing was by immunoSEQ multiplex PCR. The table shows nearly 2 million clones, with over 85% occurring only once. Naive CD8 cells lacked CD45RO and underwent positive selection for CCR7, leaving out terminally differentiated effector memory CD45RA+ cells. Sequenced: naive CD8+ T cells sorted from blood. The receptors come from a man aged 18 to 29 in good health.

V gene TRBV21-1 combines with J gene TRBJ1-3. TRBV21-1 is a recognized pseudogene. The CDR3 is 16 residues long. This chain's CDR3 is CASSKVRRHSGNTIYF. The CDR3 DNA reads TGTGCCAGCAGCAAAGTAAGGAGACACTCTGGAAACACCATATATTTT.

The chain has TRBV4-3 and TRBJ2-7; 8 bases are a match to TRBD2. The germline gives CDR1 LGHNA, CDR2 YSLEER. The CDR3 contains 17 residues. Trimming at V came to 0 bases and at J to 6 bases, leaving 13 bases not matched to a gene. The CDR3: CASSQDRAAGDWGEQYF. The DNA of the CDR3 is TGCGCCAGCAGCCAAGATCGGGCAGCGGGAGATTGGGGCGAGCAGTACTTC.

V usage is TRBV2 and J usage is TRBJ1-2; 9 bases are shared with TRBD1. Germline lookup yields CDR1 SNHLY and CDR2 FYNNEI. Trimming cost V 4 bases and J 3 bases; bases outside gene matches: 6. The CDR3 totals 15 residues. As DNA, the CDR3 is TGTGCCAGCAGTGGAGGGACAGGGCGCGACTATGGCTACACCTTC. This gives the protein CASSGGTGRDYGYTF.

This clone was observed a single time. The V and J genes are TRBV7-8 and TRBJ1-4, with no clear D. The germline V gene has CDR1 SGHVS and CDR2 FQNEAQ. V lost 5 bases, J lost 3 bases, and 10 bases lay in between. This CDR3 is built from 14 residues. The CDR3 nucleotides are TGTGCCAGCAGCCTGGGGTCCTCTAATGAAAAACTGTTTTTT. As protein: CASSLGSSNEKLFF.

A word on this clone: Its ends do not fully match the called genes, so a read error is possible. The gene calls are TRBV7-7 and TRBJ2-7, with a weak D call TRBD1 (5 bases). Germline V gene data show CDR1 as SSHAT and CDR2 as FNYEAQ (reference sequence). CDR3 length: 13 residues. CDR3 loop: CASSPSTAYEQYF. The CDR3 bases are TGTGCTAGCAGCCCCTCGACAGCCTACGAGCAGTACTTC.

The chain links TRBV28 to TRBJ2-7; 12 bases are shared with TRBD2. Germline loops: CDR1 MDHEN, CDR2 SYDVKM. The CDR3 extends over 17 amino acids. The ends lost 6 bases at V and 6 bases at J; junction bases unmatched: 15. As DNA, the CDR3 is TGTGCCAGCAGCGAGATTACGGCTAGCGGGGGGGGCGGCGAGCAGTACTTC. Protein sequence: CASSEITASGGGGEQYF.

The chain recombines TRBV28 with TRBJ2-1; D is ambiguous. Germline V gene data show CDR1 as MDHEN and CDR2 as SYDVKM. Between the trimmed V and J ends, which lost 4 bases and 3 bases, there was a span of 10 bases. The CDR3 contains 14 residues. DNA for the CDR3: TGTGCCAGCAGTTCCAGGTGGGGCTACAATGAGCAGTTCTTC. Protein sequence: CASSSRWGYNEQFF.

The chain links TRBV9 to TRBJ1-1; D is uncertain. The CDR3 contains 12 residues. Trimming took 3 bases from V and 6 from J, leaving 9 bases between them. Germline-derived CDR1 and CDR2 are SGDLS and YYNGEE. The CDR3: CASSGGSAEAFF. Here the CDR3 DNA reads TGTGCCAGCAGCGGCGGATCGGCTGAAGCTTTCTTT. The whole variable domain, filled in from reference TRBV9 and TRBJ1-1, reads DSGVTQTPKHLITATGQRVTLRCSPRSGDLSVYWYQQSLDQGLQFLIQYYNGEERAKGNILERFSAQQFPDLHSELNLSSLELGDSALYFCASSGGSAEAFFGQGTRLTVV.

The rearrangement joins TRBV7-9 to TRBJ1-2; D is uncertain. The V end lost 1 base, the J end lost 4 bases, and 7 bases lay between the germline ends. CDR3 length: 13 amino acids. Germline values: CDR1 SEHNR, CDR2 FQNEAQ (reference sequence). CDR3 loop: CASSLVEVYGYTF. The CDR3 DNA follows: TGTGCCAGCAGCTTAGTCGAAGTCTATGGCTACACCTTC.

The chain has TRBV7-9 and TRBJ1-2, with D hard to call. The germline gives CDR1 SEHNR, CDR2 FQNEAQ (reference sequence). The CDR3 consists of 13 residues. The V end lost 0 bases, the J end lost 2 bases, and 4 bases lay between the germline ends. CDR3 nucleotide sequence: TGTGCCAGCAGCTTAGCATTGAACTATGGCTACACCTTC. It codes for CASSLALNYGYTF.